This entry is about one T cell receptor (beta chain). The antigen is not known. The data derive from a study of T cell responses to AZD1222 COVID-19 vaccine. Study-level results: Among AZD1222 vaccinees, only 5 or 6 were seropositive at baseline. Elevations in Spike-specific TCR breadth and depth followed administration of two AZD1222 doses.

The V gene's germline CDR1 is SGHRS and CDR2 YFSETQ. Trimming left V 3 bases short and J 5 bases short, with 15 bases between. The CDR3 sequence is 14 residues long. The data were produced by immunoSEQ multiplex PCR, yet TCRdb's version contains in-frame clones alone and is incomplete. This sample has some 120,000 clones; 89% occur once, and the top ten carry about 4.5%. This clonotype originated in an adult in good health. The source was peripheral blood, collected on day 0 of AZD1222 vaccination. The chain employs TRBV5-1 and TRBJ2-7; D is undetermined. CDR3 in amino acids: CASSWVVLGNEQYF. In DNA form, the CDR3 reads TGCGCCAGCAGCTGGGTGGTATTGGGGAACGAGCAGTACTTC.